Each of the 8 T cell receptor beta chains below was sequenced from the same sample in a study of OX40 agonist ivuxolimab in advanced cancers. Generated by immunoSEQ multiplex PCR, the TCRdb table keeps only in-frame clones and is missing some. The sample yields around 15,000 clones, approximately 83% seen once. Here the sequenced sample was CD4+ or CD8+ T cells sorted from blood, taken in a trial of the OX40 agonist ivuxolimab. These receptors came from an adult with an advanced solid tumor such as melanoma, head and neck, liver or kidney cancer.

This chain links TRBV7-6 with TRBJ1-6, with D possibly matching TRBD1 (6 bases). This CDR3 has 17 residues. The germline V and J ends were trimmed by 1 base and 8 bases, with 18 bases remaining between them. In germline, CDR1 is SGHVS, CDR2 FNYEAQ. The DNA of the CDR3 is TGTGCCAGCAGCTTAGAGGGGGGGATGGTCCGTTATTCACCCCTCCACTTT. Translating it yields CASSLEGGMVRYSPLHF.

This clone was detected only a few times. The V and J genes are TRBV7-9 and TRBJ2-7; D gene unclear. V was trimmed by 1 base and J by 3 bases, leaving 16 bases between them. The CDR3 runs 16 residues. Germline CDR1 is SEHNR and CDR2 is FQNEAQ (reference sequence). CDR3 sequence reads: CASSLVGFGESYEQYF. CDR3 nucleotides: TGTGCCAGCAGCTTAGTCGGGTTTGGGGAAAGCTACGAGCAGTACTTC.

This clone has a single count. This sequence joins TRBV5-1 and TRBJ2-1, with 9 bases identical to TRBD2. V dropped 0 bases and J dropped 2; count of bases not matched to a gene: 0. In germline, CDR1 is SGHRS, CDR2 YFSETQ. CDR3 size: 15 residues. The CDR3 region has the DNA TGCGCCAGCAGCTTGGGCGGGAGGGCCTACAATGAGCAGTTCTTC. Translated: CASSLGGRAYNEQFF.

The genes are TRBV29-1 and TRBJ2-5, with 8 bases identical to TRBD2. The J call is doubtful: the DNA matches TRBJ2-7 better. Germline CDR1 is SQVTM and CDR2 is ANQGSEA. This CDR3 is built from 15 residues. For the CDR3, the DNA is TGCAGCGCCATCGGACTAGCAGAGAGGGCAGGCGAGCAGTACTTC. As protein: CSAIGLAERAGEQYF.

This clone was detected a few times. The J gene is TRBJ2-7, the V gene TRBV28, with 9 nucleotides matching TRBD2. CDR1 MDHEN and CDR2 SYDVKM come from the germline V gene. The CDR3 sequence is 13 residues long. With 11 bases clipped from V and 3 bases from J, the junction kept 8 bases outside the gene matches. CDR3 DNA: TGTGCCTCCTTAACTAGCGGGCACTACGAGCAGTACTTC. Protein: CASLTSGHYEQYF.

The genes are TRBV7-8 and TRBJ2-5, with 11 bases fitting TRBD2. This CDR3 comprises 16 residues. Germline V gives CDR1 SGHVS, CDR2 FQNEAQ. V shed 5 bases and J 1 base; nucleotides not matched to a gene: 6. CDR3 in amino acids: CASSAGTSGAQETQYF. The CDR3 nucleotides read TGTGCCAGCAGCGCGGGGACTAGCGGAGCCCAAGAGACCCAGTACTTC.

This clone is medium-sized in the sample. This chain links TRBV27 with TRBJ2-1; 10 nucleotides match TRBD2. Germline CDR1 MNHEY, CDR2 SMNVEV (reference sequence). The length of the CDR3 is 13 residues. The V segment lost 2 bases and the J segment 14 bases; nucleotides outside the gene matches: 6. The CDR3 region is CASSLLAGVPEFF. CDR3 bases: TGTGCCAGCAGTTTACTAGCGGGAGTTCCGGAGTTCTTC.

This rearrangement joins TRBV6-5 to TRBJ2-6; the D gene is possibly TRBD1 (5 bases). The CDR3 consists of 15 residues. Trimming took 7 bases from V and 1 from J, leaving 11 bases between them. Germline lookup yields CDR1 MNHEY and CDR2 SVGAGI. CDR3 nucleotides: TGTGCCAGCAACCTACAGGTATCTGGGGCCAACGTCCTGACTTTC. This encodes CASNLQVSGANVLTF.